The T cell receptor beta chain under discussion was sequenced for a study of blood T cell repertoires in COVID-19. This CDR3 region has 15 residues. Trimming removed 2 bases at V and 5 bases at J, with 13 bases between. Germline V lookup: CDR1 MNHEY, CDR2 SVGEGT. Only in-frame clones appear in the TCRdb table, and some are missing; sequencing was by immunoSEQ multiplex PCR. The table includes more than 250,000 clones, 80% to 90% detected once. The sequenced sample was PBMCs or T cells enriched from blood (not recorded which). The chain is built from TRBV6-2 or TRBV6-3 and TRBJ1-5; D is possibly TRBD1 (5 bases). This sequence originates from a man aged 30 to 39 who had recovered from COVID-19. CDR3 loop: CASSYVRVLDQPQHF. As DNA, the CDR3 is TGTGCCAGCAGTTACGTCAGGGTTTTGGATCAGCCCCAGCATTTT.